The sequence of this T cell receptor beta chain was determined in a study of blood T cells in healthy people across ages. General observations from the study: Because donor CMV status was unknown, expanded clonotype changes were possibly confounded. With unsorted PBMCs, a conclusive comparison of naive versus antigen-experienced cells was not possible.

Germline V gives CDR1 SGHVS, CDR2 FQNEAQ. The CDR3 has 11 residues. Between the trimmed V and J ends, which lost 2 bases and 6 bases, there was a span of 4 bases. A sample-barcoded 5' primer and a J-beta primer mix were used in a second PCR of about 7 to 12 cycles. One entry per CDR3 protein, called by TCRdb with MiXCR from the 5' RACE reads. Of 500,000 to 650,000 distinct CDR3 sequences listed, roughly a quarter are singletons. The table lists this clonotype with a few counts. Its target is not known. For every donor, a draw yielded about 9.7 milliliters of peripheral blood. The same sample was also studied in work on T cells of mothers and their children.

The V gene is TRBV7-8, the J gene TRBJ2-5, with unresolved D. The sequenced sample consisted of blood. The sequence was obtained from a boy younger than 10 in good health. The chain's CDR3 is CASSLTQTQYF. CDR3 nucleotides: TGTGCCAGCAGCTTAACCCAGACCCAGTACTTC.